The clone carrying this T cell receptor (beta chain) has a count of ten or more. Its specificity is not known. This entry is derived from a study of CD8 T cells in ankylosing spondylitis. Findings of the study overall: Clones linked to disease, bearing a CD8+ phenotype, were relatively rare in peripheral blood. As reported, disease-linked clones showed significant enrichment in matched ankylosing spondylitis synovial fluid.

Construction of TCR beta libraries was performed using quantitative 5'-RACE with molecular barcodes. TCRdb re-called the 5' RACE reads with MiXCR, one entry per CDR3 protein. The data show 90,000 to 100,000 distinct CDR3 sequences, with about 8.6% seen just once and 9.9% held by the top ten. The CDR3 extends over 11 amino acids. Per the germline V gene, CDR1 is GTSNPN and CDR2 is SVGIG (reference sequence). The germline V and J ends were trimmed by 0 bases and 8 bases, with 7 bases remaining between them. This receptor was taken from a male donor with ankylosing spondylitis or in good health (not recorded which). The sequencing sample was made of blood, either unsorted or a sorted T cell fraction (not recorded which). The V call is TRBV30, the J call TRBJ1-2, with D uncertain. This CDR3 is CAWSVSDGYTF. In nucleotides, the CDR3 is TGTGCCTGGAGTGTCTCGGACGGCTACACCTTC. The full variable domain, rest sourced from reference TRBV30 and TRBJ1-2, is SQTIHQWPATLVQPVGSPLSLECTVEGTSNPNLYWYRQAAGRGLQLLFYSVGIGQISSEVPQNLSASRPQDRQFILSSKKLLLSDSGFYLCAWSVSDGYTFGSGTRLTVV.